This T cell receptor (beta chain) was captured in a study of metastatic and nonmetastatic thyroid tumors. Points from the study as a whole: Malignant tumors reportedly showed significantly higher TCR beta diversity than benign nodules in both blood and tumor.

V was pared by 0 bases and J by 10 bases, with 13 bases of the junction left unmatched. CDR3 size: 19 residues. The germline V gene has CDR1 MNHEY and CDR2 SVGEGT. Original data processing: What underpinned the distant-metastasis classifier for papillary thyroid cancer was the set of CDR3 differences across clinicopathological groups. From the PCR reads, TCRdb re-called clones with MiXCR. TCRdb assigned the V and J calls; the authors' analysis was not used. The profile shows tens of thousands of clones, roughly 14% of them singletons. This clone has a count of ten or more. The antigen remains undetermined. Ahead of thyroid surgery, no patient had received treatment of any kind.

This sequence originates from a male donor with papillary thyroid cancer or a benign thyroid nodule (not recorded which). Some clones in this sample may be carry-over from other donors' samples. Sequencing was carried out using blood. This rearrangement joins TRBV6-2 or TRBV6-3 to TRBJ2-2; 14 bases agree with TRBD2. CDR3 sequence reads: CASSYSALGTSGRGEELFF. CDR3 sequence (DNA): TGTGCCAGCAGTTACTCGGCCCTCGGGACTAGCGGGAGAGGAGAGGAGCTGTTTTTT.